This TCR beta chain was retrieved from a study of radiotherapy plus CTLA-4 blockade in lung cancer. Study context: Objective response was observed in roughly 20% of patients, and disease control in roughly 33%. Overall study findings and caveats: Researchers report tumor-derived TCR clones expanding in blood after radiotherapy plus ipilimumab. Reported findings show early blood T cell clone dynamics, with interferon-beta, best predicted response.

Produced via immunoSEQ multiplex PCR; TCRdb's table is partial and in-frame only. The sample yields approximately 98,000 clones, more than 75% seen once. The length of the CDR3 is 13 residues. Losses at the gene ends were 9 bases for V and 1 base for J; bases not matched to a gene: 2. CDR1 LNHDA and CDR2 SQIVND come from the germline V gene (reference sequence). As regards this clone: The antigen remains undetermined.

The chain has TRBV19 and TRBJ2-3; TRBD2 agrees at 9 bases. Here the sequenced sample was peripheral blood, taken from a patient treated with radiotherapy plus ipilimumab. The source of this sequence is a human donor with non-small cell lung cancer who had a partial response to radiotherapy plus ipilimumab. CDR3 in amino acids: CASRLAGTDTQYF. The CDR3 DNA follows: TGTGCCAGCAGACTAGCGGGCACAGATACGCAGTATTTT.